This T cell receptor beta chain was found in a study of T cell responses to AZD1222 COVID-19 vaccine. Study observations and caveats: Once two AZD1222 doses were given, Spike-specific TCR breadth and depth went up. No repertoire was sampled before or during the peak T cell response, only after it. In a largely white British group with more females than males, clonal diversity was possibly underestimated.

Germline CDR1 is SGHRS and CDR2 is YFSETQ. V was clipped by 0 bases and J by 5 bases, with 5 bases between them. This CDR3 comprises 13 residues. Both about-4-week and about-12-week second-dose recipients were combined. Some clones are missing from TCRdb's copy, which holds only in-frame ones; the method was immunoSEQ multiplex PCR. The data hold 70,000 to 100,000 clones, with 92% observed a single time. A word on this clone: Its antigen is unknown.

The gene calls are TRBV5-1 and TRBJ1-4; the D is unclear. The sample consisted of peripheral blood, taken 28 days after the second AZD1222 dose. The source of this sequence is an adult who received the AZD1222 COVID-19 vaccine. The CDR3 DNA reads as TGCGCCAGCAGCTTGGTTGTAAATGAAAAACTGTTTTTT. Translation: CASSLVVNEKLFF. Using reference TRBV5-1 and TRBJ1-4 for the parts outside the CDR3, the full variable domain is KAGVTQTPRYLIKTRGQQVTLSCSPISGHRSVSWYQQTPGQGLQFLFEYFSETQRNKGNFPGRFSGRQFSNSRSEMNVSTLELGDSALYLCASSLVVNEKLFFGSGTQLSVL.